This T cell receptor (beta chain) was captured in a study of neurological immune-mediated disorders. One entry per CDR3 protein, called by TCRdb with MiXCR from the 5' RACE reads. The sample holds some 21,000 distinct CDR3 sequences; over 5.5% are singletons and the top ten take about 42%. Study observations and caveats: The greatest TCR clonal expansion occurred in HTLV-1-associated myelopathy and the least in multiple sclerosis, which fell below healthy controls.

This clonotype was observed at least ten times. Its target is not known. The cells used in sorted libraries, CD4+ or CD8+ T cells, numbered some 1 million. The CDR3 length is 13 residues. Deletions cut 0 bases from V and 4 bases from J, with 8 bases between. Germline V CDR1 and CDR2: SGDLS, YYNGEE. V and J are TRBV9 and TRBJ2-7; D is unclear. The TCR comes from a young man in good health. Specimen: CD8+ T cells from blood. The CDR3 DNA follows: TGTGCCAGCAGCGTAGACGTAGGTTACGAGCAGTACTTC. Amino acids: CASSVDVGYEQYF. Based on the CDR3 plus reference TRBV9 and TRBJ2-7, the full variable domain is DSGVTQTPKHLITATGQRVTLRCSPRSGDLSVYWYQQSLDQGLQFLIQYYNGEERAKGNILERFSAQQFPDLHSELNLSSLELGDSALYFCASSVDVGYEQYFGPGTRLTVT.